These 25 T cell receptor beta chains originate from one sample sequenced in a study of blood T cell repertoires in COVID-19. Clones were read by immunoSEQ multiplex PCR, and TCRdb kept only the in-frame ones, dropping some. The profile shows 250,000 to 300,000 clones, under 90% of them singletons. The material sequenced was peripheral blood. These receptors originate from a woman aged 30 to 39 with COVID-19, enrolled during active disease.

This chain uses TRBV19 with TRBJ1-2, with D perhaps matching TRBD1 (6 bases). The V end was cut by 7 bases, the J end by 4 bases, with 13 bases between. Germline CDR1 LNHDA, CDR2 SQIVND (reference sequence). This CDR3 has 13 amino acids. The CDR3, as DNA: TGTGCCAGTACCCAGGGACATTCCTATGGCTACACCTTC. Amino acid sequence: CASTQGHSYGYTF. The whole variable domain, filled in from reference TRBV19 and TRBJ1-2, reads DGGITQSPKYLFRKEGQNVTLSCEQNLNHDAMYWYRQDPGQGLRLIYYSQIVNDFQKGDIAEGYSVSREKKESFPLTVTSAQKNPTAFYLCASTQGHSYGYTFGSGTRLTVV.

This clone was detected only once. CDR3 DNA: TGTGCCAGTAGTATAACAAATGGAAACACCATATATTTT. Translation: CASSITNGNTIYF. The rearrangement joins TRBV19 to TRBJ1-3, with D hard to call. The V and J ends lost 2 bases and 3 bases respectively, with 5 bases between them. The length of the CDR3 is 13 residues. Germline CDR1 is LNHDA and CDR2 is SQIVND (reference sequence).

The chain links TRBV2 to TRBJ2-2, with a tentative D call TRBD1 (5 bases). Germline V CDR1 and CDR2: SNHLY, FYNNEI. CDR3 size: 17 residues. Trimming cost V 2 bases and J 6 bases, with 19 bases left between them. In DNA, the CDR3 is TGTGCCAGCAGTGAATCTGGGGCATCTGGGCTGGCCGGGGAGCTGTTTTTT. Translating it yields CASSESGASGLAGELFF.

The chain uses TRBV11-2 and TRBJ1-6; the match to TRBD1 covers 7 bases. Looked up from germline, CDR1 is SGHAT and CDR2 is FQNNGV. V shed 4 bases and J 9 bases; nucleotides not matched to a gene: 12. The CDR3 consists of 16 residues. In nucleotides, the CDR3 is TGTGCCAGCAGCTCCACCCCACCAGGGGGATCTTCACCCCTCCACTTT. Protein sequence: CASSSTPPGGSSPLHF.

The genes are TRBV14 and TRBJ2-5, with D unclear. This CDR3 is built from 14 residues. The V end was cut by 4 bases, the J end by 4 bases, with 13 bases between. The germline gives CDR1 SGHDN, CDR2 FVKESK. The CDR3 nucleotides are TGTGCCAGCAGCCTGATCAGAAGTCGAGAGACCCAGTACTTC. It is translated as CASSLIRSRETQYF.

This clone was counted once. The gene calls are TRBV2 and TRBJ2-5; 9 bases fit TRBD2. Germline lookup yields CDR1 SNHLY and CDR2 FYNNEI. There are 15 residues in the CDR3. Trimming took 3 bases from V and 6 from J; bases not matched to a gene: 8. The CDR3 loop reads CASSDQRGVGQTQYF. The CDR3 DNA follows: TGTGCCAGCAGTGATCAGCGGGGGGTAGGGCAGACCCAGTACTTC.

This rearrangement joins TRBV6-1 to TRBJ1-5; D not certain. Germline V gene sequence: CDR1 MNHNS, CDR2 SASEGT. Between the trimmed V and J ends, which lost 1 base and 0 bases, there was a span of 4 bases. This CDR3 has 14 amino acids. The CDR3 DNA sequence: TGTGCCAGCAGTGAAGGTTATAGCAATCAGCCCCAGCATTTT. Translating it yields CASSEGYSNQPQHF.

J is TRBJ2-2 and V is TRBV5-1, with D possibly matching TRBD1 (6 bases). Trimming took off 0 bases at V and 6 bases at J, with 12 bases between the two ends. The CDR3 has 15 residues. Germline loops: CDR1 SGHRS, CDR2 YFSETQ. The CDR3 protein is CASSLGLSGAGELFF. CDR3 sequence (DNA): TGCGCCAGCAGCTTGGGTCTTTCAGGGGCCGGGGAGCTGTTTTTT.

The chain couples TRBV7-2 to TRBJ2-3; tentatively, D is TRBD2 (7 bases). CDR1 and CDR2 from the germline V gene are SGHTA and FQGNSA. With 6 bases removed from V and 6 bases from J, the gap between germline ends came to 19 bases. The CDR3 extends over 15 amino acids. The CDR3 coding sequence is TGTGCCAGCAGTCAGCCTGGGGGGGCGGGGGATACGCAGTATTTT. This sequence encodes CASSQPGGAGDTQYF.

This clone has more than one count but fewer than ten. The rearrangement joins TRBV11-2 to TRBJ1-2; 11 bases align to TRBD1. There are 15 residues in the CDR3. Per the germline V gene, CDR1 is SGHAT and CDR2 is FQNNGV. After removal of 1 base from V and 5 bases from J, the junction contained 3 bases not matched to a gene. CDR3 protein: CASSLVGQGDYGYTF. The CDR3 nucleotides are TGTGCCAGCAGCTTAGTGGGACAGGGGGATTATGGCTACACCTTC.

The DNA of the CDR3 is TGTGCCAGCAGCCTGGAGGGTTACGAGCAGTACTTC. It yields the protein CASSLEGYEQYF. V and J are TRBV3-1 (or the pseudogene TRBV3-2) and TRBJ2-7; a possible D gene is TRBD2 (6 bases). The CDR3 has 12 residues. Between the trimmed V and J ends, which lost 4 bases and 4 bases, there was a span of 8 bases. CDR1 is LGHDT, CDR2 YNNKEL, per germline (reference sequence).

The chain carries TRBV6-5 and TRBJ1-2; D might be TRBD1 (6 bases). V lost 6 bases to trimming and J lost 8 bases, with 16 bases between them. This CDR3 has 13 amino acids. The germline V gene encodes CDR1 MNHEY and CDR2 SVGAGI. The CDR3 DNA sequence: TGTGCCAGCAGGCCAGGACAGATCGGAGGCTACACCTTC. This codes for CASRPGQIGGYTF.

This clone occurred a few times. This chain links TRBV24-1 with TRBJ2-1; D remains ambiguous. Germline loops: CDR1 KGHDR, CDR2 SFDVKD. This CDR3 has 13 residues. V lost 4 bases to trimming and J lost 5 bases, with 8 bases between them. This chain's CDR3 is CATSEQINNEQFF. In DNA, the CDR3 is TGTGCCACCAGTGAACAGATTAACAATGAGCAGTTCTTC.

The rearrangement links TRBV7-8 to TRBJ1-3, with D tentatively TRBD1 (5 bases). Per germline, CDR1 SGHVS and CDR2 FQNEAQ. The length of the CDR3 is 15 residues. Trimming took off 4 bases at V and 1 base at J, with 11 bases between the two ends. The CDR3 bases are TGTGCCAGCAGCTATGGGGGGAGATCTGGAAACACCATATATTTT. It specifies CASSYGGRSGNTIYF.

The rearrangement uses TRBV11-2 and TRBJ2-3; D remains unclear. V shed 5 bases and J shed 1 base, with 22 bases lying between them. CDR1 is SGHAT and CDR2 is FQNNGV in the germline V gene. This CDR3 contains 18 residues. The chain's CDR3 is CASSLSPLGGARTDTQYF. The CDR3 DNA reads TGTGCCAGCAGCCTATCCCCCCTCGGTGGAGCCCGCACAGATACGCAGTATTTT.

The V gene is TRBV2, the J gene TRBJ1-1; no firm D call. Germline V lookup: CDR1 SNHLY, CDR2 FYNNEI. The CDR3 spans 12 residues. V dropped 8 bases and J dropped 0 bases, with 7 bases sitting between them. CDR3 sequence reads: CASDNVNTEAFF. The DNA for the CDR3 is TGTGCCAGCGACAACGTGAACACTGAAGCTTTCTTT.

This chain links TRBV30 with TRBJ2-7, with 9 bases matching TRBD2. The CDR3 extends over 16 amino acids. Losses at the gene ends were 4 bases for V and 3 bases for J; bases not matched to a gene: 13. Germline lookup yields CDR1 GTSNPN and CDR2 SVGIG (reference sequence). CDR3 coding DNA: TGTGCCTGGAAGGGCTATAGCGGGGGAAATTTCTACGAGCAGTACTTC. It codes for CAWKGYSGGNFYEQYF.

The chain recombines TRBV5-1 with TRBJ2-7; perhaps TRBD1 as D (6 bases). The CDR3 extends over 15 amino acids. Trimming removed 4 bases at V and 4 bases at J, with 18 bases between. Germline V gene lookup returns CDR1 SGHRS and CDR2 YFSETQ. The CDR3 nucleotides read TGCGCCAGCAGCCAAAACCCACAGGGTGCATACGAGCAGTACTTC. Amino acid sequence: CASSQNPQGAYEQYF.

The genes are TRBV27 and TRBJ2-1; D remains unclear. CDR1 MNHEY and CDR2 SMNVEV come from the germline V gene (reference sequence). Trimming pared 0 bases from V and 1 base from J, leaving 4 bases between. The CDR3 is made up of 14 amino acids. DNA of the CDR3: TGTGCCAGCAGTTTATCTCCTTCCTACAATGAGCAGTTCTTC. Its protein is CASSLSPSYNEQFF.

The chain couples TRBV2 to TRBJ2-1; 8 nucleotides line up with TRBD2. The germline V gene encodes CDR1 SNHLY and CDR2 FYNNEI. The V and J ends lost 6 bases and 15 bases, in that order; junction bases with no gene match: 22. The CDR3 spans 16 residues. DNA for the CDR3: TGTGCCAGCAGCCAAAAGGTGGGGGGACTAGATGGGGATCGGTTCTTC. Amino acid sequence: CASSQKVGGLDGDRFF.

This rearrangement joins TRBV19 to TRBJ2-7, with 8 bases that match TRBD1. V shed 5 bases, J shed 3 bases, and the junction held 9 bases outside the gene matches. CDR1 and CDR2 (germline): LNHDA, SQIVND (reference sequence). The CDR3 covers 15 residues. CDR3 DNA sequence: TGTGCCAGTAGTGCAGGGACAGGAATTTACTACGAGCAGTACTTC. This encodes CASSAGTGIYYEQYF.

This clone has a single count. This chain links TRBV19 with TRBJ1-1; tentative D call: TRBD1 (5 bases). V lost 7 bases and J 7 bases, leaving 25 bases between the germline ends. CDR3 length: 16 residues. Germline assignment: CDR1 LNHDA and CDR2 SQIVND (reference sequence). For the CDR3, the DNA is TGTGCCAGTACCCTCGGATTCTCGGCACAGGTTAATGAAGCTTTCTTT. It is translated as CASTLGFSAQVNEAFF.

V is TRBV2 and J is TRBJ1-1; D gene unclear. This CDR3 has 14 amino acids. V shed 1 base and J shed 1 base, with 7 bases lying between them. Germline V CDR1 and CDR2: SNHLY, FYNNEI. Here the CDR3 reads CASSEGTENTEAFF. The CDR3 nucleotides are TGTGCCAGCAGTGAAGGAACTGAGAACACTGAAGCTTTCTTT. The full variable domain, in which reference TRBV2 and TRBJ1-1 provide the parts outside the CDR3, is EPEVTQTPSHQVTQMGQEVILRCVPISNHLYFYWYRQILGQKVEFLVSFYNNEISEKSEIFDDQFSVERPDGSNFTLKIRSTKLEDSAMYFCASSEGTENTEAFFGQGTRLTVV.

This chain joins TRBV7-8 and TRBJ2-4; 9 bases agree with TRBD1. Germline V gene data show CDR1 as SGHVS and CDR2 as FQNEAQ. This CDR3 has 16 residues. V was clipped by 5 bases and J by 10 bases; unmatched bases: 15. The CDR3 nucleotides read TGTGCCAGCAGCCCCCTGGCGGGACAGGGAGGCAAAATTCAGTACTTC. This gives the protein CASSPLAGQGGKIQYF.

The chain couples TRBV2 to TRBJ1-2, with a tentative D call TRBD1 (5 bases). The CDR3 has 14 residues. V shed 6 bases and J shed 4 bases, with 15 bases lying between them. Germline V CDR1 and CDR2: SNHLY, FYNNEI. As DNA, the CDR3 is TGTGCCAGCAGGGGGACTCCTTTAATCTATGGCTACACCTTC. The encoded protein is CASRGTPLIYGYTF.